This is a list of T cell receptor beta chains from one sample in a study of T cell responses to AZD1222 COVID-19 vaccine. Libraries were prepared by immunoSEQ multiplex PCR; TCRdb keeps only in-frame clonotypes and omits some of them. The sample lists just under 75,000 clones, about three quarters seen once, with around 45% in the top ten. The source material was peripheral blood, sampled 28 days after the second AZD1222 dose. The receptors shown here come from an adult who received the AZD1222 COVID-19 vaccine. Both conserved end residues are part of each CDR3. The D gene is left open where the match is weak. Size is stated for part of the rows, as once, few or many counts, or as a class when the clone is expanded.

j_call	clone_size	v_call	d_call	cdr3_nt	cdr3_aa
TRBJ2-7	once	TRBV6-1	TRBD2	TGTGCCAGCAGTGCACTCCGAGCGGGAGGGGACTACGAGCAGTACTTC	CASSALRAGGDYEQYF
TRBJ1-2	.	TRBV28	.	TGTGCCAGCAGCCTACAGGGAAGTGGCTACACCTTC	CASSLQGSGYTF
TRBJ1-2	once	TRBV6-6	.	TGTGCCAGCAGTTACGCAGCTAACTATGGCTACACCTTC	CASSYAANYGYTF
TRBJ1-5	few	TRBV5-6	.	TGTGCCAGCAGCTTCGGGGGGCGCGGGGAGCCCCAGCATTTT	CASSFGGRGEPQHF
TRBJ1-5	.	TRBV5-1	.	TGCGCCAGCAGCTTCGCAGAGAATCAGCCCCAGCATTTT	CASSFAENQPQHF
TRBJ1-2	few	TRBV3-1/TRBV3-2	.	TGTGCCAGCAGTGGGACTAACTATGGCTACACCTTC	CASSGTNYGYTF
TRBJ1-2	.	TRBV5-1	TRBD1	TGCGCCAGCAGCTTGCAGGGGGCGAACTATGGCTACACCTTC	CASSLQGANYGYTF
TRBJ2-3	.	TRBV20-1	.	TGCAGTGCTAGTGGTACTAGCACAGATACGCAGTATTTT	CSASGTSTDTQYF
TRBJ1-1	.	TRBV28	.	TGTGCCAGCAGTTTAGGGGGTCGTGGCACTGAAGCTTTCTTT	CASSLGGRGTEAFF
TRBJ2-5	.	TRBV19	TRBD1	TGTGCCAGTAGTCTCCGAAGCGGCAGGGGGGAGACCCAGTACTTC	CASSLRSGRGETQYF
TRBJ1-2	once	TRBV18	.	TGTGCCAGCTCACTGACACGGGGGAGGGAGAATGGCTACACCTTC	CASSLTRGRENGYTF
TRBJ2-4	.	TRBV2	TRBD2	TGTGCCAGCAGTGATCGCCTAGCGGGAGAACCCACCAAAAACATTCAGTACTTC	CASSDRLAGEPTKNIQYF
TRBJ2-7	once	TRBV7-2	TRBD2	TGTGCCAGCAGCGATACCGGGACTAGTCGCGAGCAGTACTTC	CASSDTGTSREQYF
TRBJ1-1	.	TRBV7-2	.	TGTGCCAGCAGCTTAAGGGGGGCTGAAGCTTTCTTT	CASSLRGAEAFF
TRBJ2-7	.	TRBV7-6	TRBD2	TGTGCCAGCAGCCCTCGGACTAGCGGGGGGAATCTTCTGTACTTC	CASSPRTSGGNLLYF